These T cell receptor beta chains were read from a single sample in a study of early T cells in non-severe SARS-CoV-2 infection. TCRdb re-analysed the 5' RACE reads in MiXCR, keeping a single row per CDR3 protein. The table lists some 38,000 distinct CDR3 sequences, 3% to 4.5% of them singletons. Sequences were obtained from whole blood. The receptors stem from an adult who was a healthcare worker with PCR-confirmed SARS-CoV-2 infection or an uninfected control (not recorded which). CDR3s include the opening cysteine and the closing phenylalanine or tryptophan. The D gene is left open where the match is weak. For some rows the clone size is stated as once, few or many, or as a class when expanded; others skip it.

clone size,D gene,J gene,V gene,CDR3 DNA,CDR3 protein
many,TRBD2,TRBJ2-2,TRBV5-6,TGTGCCAGCAGTCCTTCTCTAGCGGGAGGGCTAAGGACCGGGGAGCTGTTTTTT,CASSPSLAGGLRTGELFF
many,TRBD1,TRBJ1-2,TRBV27,TGTGCCAGCAGTTTAAATGGGGTACCGGGACAGGGTCTTCATGGCTACACCTTC,CASSLNGVPGQGLHGYTF
many,-,TRBJ1-4,TRBV10-3,TGTGCCATCAGTGGCGGGACTAATGAAAAACTGTTTTTT,CAISGGTNEKLFF
-,TRBD1,TRBJ1-1,TRBV29-1,TGCAGCGTCCGACGGACAGGGCTCCTTAGAACCACTGAAGCTTTCTTT,CSVRRTGLLRTTEAFF
many,-,TRBJ2-1,TRBV28,TGTGCCAGCAGTGCCTTAGCGGCCCTCTACAATGAGCAGTTCTTC,CASSALAALYNEQFF
many,-,TRBJ2-1,TRBV4-3,TGCGCCAGCAGCCCTTACGCTCATGAAGGGGGTGGAAATGAGCAGTTCTTC,CASSPYAHEGGGNEQFF
many,-,TRBJ2-5,TRBV7-2,TGTGCCAGCAGCTCCTTACCCCACCCGGGACCCAAATACCAAGAGACCCAGTACTTC,CASSSLPHPGPKYQETQYF
many,TRBD1,TRBJ1-1,TRBV7-9,TGTGCCAGCAGCCCGAATCCCGCCAGGGGGCGTTGGACTGAAGCTTTCTTT,CASSPNPARGRWTEAFF
many,TRBD1,TRBJ2-3,TRBV29-1,TGCAGCGCGGACAGGGTGGGCACAGATACGCAGTATTTT,CSADRVGTDTQYF
many,-,TRBJ1-1,TRBV5-6,TGTGCCAGCAGCACAGCAGTGAACACTGAAGCTTTCTTT,CASSTAVNTEAFF
-,-,TRBJ1-1,TRBV30,TGTGCCTGGAGTGTCGGGTACGGGAACACTGAAGCTTTCTTT,CAWSVGYGNTEAFF
-,-,TRBJ1-1,TRBV7-3,TGTGCCAGCAGCTTGGCCCCCTTCGGTACAACTTTCTTT,CASSLAPFGTTFF
many,TRBD1,TRBJ1-6,TRBV7-3,TGTGCCAGCAGCTTCGACAGGGCAAGCGGTTCACCCCTCCACTTT,CASSFDRASGSPLHF
many,-,TRBJ2-5,TRBV13,TGTGCCAGCAGCACCTTTAAAGGAGAGACCCAGTACTTC,CASSTFKGETQYF
many,-,TRBJ2-7,TRBV3-1,TGTGCCAGCAGTCCGACGGGGTACGAGCAGTACTTC,CASSPTGYEQYF
many,TRBD1,TRBJ1-4,TRBV10-3,TGTGCCATCAGTGAAACGGGACAGTTGGGAGAAAAACTGTTTTTT,CAISETGQLGEKLFF
few,-,TRBJ2-3,TRBV19,TGTGCCAGTAGCGCTGACGTGGGGCGCGGAAGGTCAGATACGCAGTATTTT,CASSADVGRGRSDTQYF
many,TRBD2,TRBJ2-1,TRBV30,TGTGCCTGGAGACTAGCGGGGGGGAATGAGCAGTTCTTC,CAWRLAGGNEQFF
many,-,TRBJ2-2,TRBV7-2,TGTGCCAGCAGCTTATCGGGGCCCAGCACCGGGGAGCTGTTTTTT,CASSLSGPSTGELFF
many,TRBD2,TRBJ2-7,TRBV20-1,TGCAGTCCGCGAACCCAACTAGCGTACGAGCAGTACTTC,CSPRTQLAYEQYF
many,TRBD2,TRBJ2-3,TRBV4-2,TGTGCCAGCAGCCAGGTTGCTAGCGGGCCCACAGATACGCAGTATTTT,CASSQVASGPTDTQYF
many,TRBD1,TRBJ1-3,TRBV12-3/TRBV12-4,TGTGCCAGCAGTCCCGAGGGGGCCAGAAACACCATATATTTT,CASSPEGARNTIYF
many,-,TRBJ2-2,TRBV10-3,TGTGCCATCGGCCCCGAGCCCGGGGAGCTGTTTTTT,CAIGPEPGELFF
medium-sized,TRBD1,TRBJ2-2,TRBV29-1,TGCAGCGTTGGGACAGGGAGCGAAGTGGAGCTGTTTTTT,CSVGTGSEVELFF
many,-,TRBJ2-5,TRBV7-3,TGTGCCAGCAGCTTAACTCCGTCCCTTAGGGAGACCCAGTACTTC,CASSLTPSLRETQYF
many,-,TRBJ2-1,TRBV11-2,TGTGCCAGCAGCTTAGAGGGGGCGGGAGATCGGTTCTTC,CASSLEGAGDRFF
-,TRBD2,TRBJ2-3,TRBV18,TGTGCCAGCTCACCACCTGTCGCGGGAGGGCTAGATACGCAGTATTTT,CASSPPVAGGLDTQYF
few,-,TRBJ2-7,TRBV28,TGTGCCAACACCTCTGGATCCTTCGAGTACGAGCAGTACTTC,CANTSGSFEYEQYF
many,-,TRBJ2-1,TRBV20-1,TGCAGTGCTAGTGCTGACCTCGACAATGAGCAGTTCTTC,CSASADLDNEQFF